These 27 T cell receptor beta chains came from one sample sequenced in a study of T cell repertoires in cytomegalovirus infection. TCRdb re-analysed the reads in MiXCR, keeping a single row per CDR3 protein. The table lists roughly 920,000 distinct CDR3 sequences, approximately 33% of them singletons. These receptors' antigens are unknown. Here the sequenced sample was cultured CD8+ T cells from PBMCs, taken from culture after CMV antigen stimulation. These receptors were taken from a human donor in good health (CMV status not recorded). Some clones in this sample may be carry-over from other donors' samples.

The V and J genes are TRBV7-9 and TRBJ1-4, with D unclear. The germline gives CDR1 SEHNR, CDR2 FQNEAQ (reference sequence). The CDR3 sequence is 14 residues long. V was cut by 1 base and J by 6 bases, with 9 bases left in between. The CDR3 region is CASSLVGGDEKLFF. CDR3 DNA sequence: TGTGCCAGCAGCTTAGTAGGCGGTGATGAAAAACTGTTTTTT. Looking up the rest from reference TRBV7-9 and TRBJ1-4 gives the full variable domain: DTGVSQNPRHKITKRGQNVTFRCDPISEHNRLYWYRQTLGQGPEFLTYFQNEAQLEKSRLLSDRFSAERPKGSFSTLEIQRTEQGDSAMYLCASSLVGGDEKLFFGSGTQLSVL.

This clonotype was recorded only once. As DNA, the CDR3 is TGTGCCAGCAGTTTAGCAGGGGCCACCACAGATACGCAGCATTTT. Amino acid sequence: CASSLAGATTDTQHF. The chain carries TRBV12-3 or TRBV12-4 and TRBJ2-3; weak D call: TRBD1 (5 bases). The tail of the sequence fits TRBJ1-5 better, so the J call may be wrong. The CDR3 is 15 amino acids.

This clonotype was recorded a few times. This sequence joins TRBV7-6 and TRBJ2-7; D tentatively fits TRBD1 or TRBD2 (5 bases each). Germline V gene lookup returns CDR1 SGHVS and CDR2 FNYEAQ. V was cut by 5 bases and J by 3 bases, with 14 bases left in between. This CDR3 contains 14 residues. CDR3 nucleotide sequence: TGTGCCAGCAGCCCGACCGGGACCATCTACGAGCAGTACGTC. This codes for CASSPTGTIYEQYV.

This clonotype has only a few counts. This chain uses TRBV6-5 with TRBJ2-3; D remains ambiguous. CDR3 size: 14 residues. Trimming removed 4 bases from V and 0 bases from J, with 8 bases in between. The germline gives CDR1 MNHEY, CDR2 SVGAGI. CDR3 sequence (DNA): TGTGCCAGCAGTTCCCTCTCTAGCACAGATACGCAGTATTTT. Protein product: CASSSLSSTDTQYF.

This clonotype has just a few counts. The genes are TRBV12-3 or TRBV12-4 and TRBJ2-4; 15 nucleotides align to TRBD2. The V segment lost 7 bases and the J segment 5 bases; nucleotides outside the gene matches: 6. This CDR3 has 16 amino acids. The CDR3 region has the DNA TGTGCCAGCACCGGACTAGCGGGGGGGACCCAAAACATTCAGTACTTC. The encoded protein is CASTGLAGGTQNIQYF.

The chain links TRBV7-9 to TRBJ2-1, with D possibly called TRBD1 or TRBD2 (5 bases each). V lost 4 bases to trimming and J lost 5 bases, with 9 bases between them. The CDR3 contains 13 residues. The germline V gene has CDR1 SEHNR and CDR2 FQNEAQ (reference sequence). CDR3 nucleotides: TGTGCCAGCAGCTCGGGACGAAACAATGAGCAGTTCTTC. As protein: CASSSGRNNEQFF.

The V gene is TRBV5-1, the J gene TRBJ2-5; 10 bases agree with TRBD2. The germline V gene encodes CDR1 SGHRS and CDR2 YFSETQ. V lost 4 bases and J lost 5; bases outside the gene matches: 8. CDR3 length: 15 amino acids. The CDR3 nucleotides read TGCGCCAGCAGCCCGAGCGGGGGGGCGATGGAGACCCAGTACTTC. It specifies CASSPSGGAMETQYF.

The chain links TRBV27 to TRBJ1-2; D perhaps matches TRBD1 (5 bases). The germline V gene encodes CDR1 MNHEY and CDR2 SMNVEV (reference sequence). The CDR3 is 15 residues long. V dropped 0 bases and J dropped 6 bases, with 14 bases sitting between them. The CDR3 spells CASSLSRLGRNGYTF. The DNA for the CDR3 is TGTGCCAGCAGTTTATCGAGGCTGGGACGGAATGGCTACACCTTC.

The chain uses TRBV12-3 or TRBV12-4 and TRBJ2-1, with a possible D match to TRBD2 (6 bases). The CDR3 sequence is 16 residues long. V was shortened by 7 bases and J by 4 bases, with 20 bases between the two germline ends. The chain's CDR3 is CASTHLGRGYYNEQFF. CDR3 sequence (DNA): TGTGCCAGCACCCATTTGGGGCGGGGATATTACAATGAGCAGTTCTTC.

The gene calls are TRBV27 and TRBJ1-1, with D hard to call. The CDR3 consists of 15 residues. Trimming removed 5 bases from V and 4 bases from J, with 17 bases in between. Germline assignment: CDR1 MNHEY and CDR2 SMNVEV (reference sequence). The CDR3 DNA is TGTGCCAGCAGTGCCCTTCTAGGGCTGGGCACTGAAGCTTTCTTT. Residues: CASSALLGLGTEAFF.

This clonotype was counted between two and nine times. The chain is built from TRBV27 and TRBJ2-3; either TRBD1 or TRBD2 may supply D (6 bases each). The ends were cut back, 9 bases at V and 0 bases at J, with 16 bases in the middle. The CDR3 length is 15 residues. Germline loops: CDR1 MNHEY, CDR2 SMNVEV (reference sequence). The CDR3 DNA sequence: TGTGCCAGTAACTTAGGGGGGCCTAGCACAGATACGCAGTATTTT. Translating gives CASNLGGPSTDTQYF.

The gene calls are TRBV19 and TRBJ2-1; TRBD1 might be the D (5 bases). The CDR3 loop spans 14 amino acids. Germline-derived CDR1 and CDR2 are LNHDA and SQIVND (reference sequence). V was trimmed by 3 bases and J by 5 bases, leaving 11 bases between them. The CDR3 DNA reads as TGTGCCAGTAGTATGCAGGGCGGTCACAATGAGCAGTTCTTC. Translation: CASSMQGGHNEQFF.

This clonotype was recorded once. The gene calls are TRBV5-6 and TRBJ2-7; 9 bases agree with TRBD1. The CDR3 spans 19 residues. Germline V gene data show CDR1 as SGHDT and CDR2 as YYEEEE. CDR3 bases: TGCGCCAGCAATTTCTGGGTATCTCACGGGACAGGGAAAGGCTACGAGCAGTACGTC. The encoded protein is CASNFWVSHGTGKGYEQYV.

This chain joins TRBV7-9 and TRBJ1-6, with D perhaps TRBD1 (6 bases). CDR1 SEHNR and CDR2 FQNEAQ come from the germline V gene (reference sequence). V dropped 6 bases and J dropped 9 bases, with 21 bases sitting between them. The CDR3 spans 16 residues. The chain's CDR3 is CASSSTSLGGGSPLHF. The CDR3 DNA is TGTGCCAGCAGTTCAACGTCATTAGGGGGGGGTTCACCCCTCCACTTT.

The chain couples TRBV12-3 or TRBV12-4 to TRBJ1-1; D ambiguous. The CDR3 covers 15 residues. The V and J ends lost 3 bases and 1 base respectively, with 12 bases between them. CDR3 loop: CASSLGRYRNTEAFF. CDR3 DNA: TGTGCCAGCAGTTTGGGGAGATACAGGAACACTGAAGCTTTCTTT.

Details on this clonotype: This could be a read error, since a much larger clone is one nucleotide away. In this CDR3 the conserved last residue, phenylalanine or tryptophan, is missing, so a read error is likely. This rearrangement joins TRBV7-9 to TRBJ2-2; D is unclear. Trimming left V 2 bases short and J 0 bases short, with 7 bases between. Germline-derived CDR1 and CDR2 are SEHNR and FQNEAQ (reference sequence). CDR3 size: 15 residues. The CDR3 DNA is TGTGCCAGCAGCTTAAGTGGTTCGAACACCGGGGAGCTGTTTCTT. It yields the protein CASSLSGSNTGELFL.

This clonotype was counted ten times or more. This chain joins TRBV6-1 and TRBJ2-1; D might be TRBD1 or TRBD2, each matching 5 bases. Trimming pared 1 base from V and 8 bases from J, leaving 21 bases between. This CDR3 is built from 17 residues. Germline CDR1 is MNHNS and CDR2 is SASEGT. CDR3 bases: TGTGCCAGCAGTGAAGGCGAAGCGTTCAGGGAGAACCATGAGCAGTTCTTC. This translates into CASSEGEAFRENHEQFF.

Regarding this clonotype: At one end, the junction sequence differs from germline, possibly due to a read error. This chain links TRBV7-6 with TRBJ2-7; the match to TRBD1 covers 12 bases. The CDR3 runs 15 residues. Germline CDR1 is SGHVS and CDR2 is FNYEAQ. The CDR3 region is CASSLGQGAGYEQYF. CDR3 DNA sequence: TGTGCTAGCAGCTTGGGACAGGGGGCTGGCTACGAGCAGTACTTC.

This clonotype was counted only a few times. The J gene is TRBJ1-5, the V gene TRBV20-1, with a weak D call TRBD1 (5 bases). Germline assignment: CDR1 DFQATT and CDR2 SNEGSKA (reference sequence). This CDR3 region has 14 residues. V lost 5 bases and J 9 bases, leaving 20 bases between the germline ends. The CDR3 DNA reads TGCAGTGCTGGCCCCGGGCGGGGACTGATGCCCCAGCATTTT. This gives the protein CSAGPGRGLMPQHF.

The table lists this clonotype with a few counts. The gene calls are TRBV28 and TRBJ2-7, with 10 bases fitting TRBD1. Germline CDR1 and CDR2: MDHEN and SYDVKM. V gave up 7 bases and J gave up 4 bases; unmatched junction bases: 7. This CDR3 contains 14 residues. In DNA form, the CDR3 reads TGTGCCAGCACCCCGTGGACAGGGGGATACGAGCAGTACTTC. It specifies CASTPWTGGYEQYF.

This clonotype was seen repeatedly, ten times or more. This sequence joins TRBV9 and TRBJ2-2, with D perhaps TRBD1 (5 bases). V was clipped by 6 bases and J by 7 bases, with 10 bases between them. This CDR3 has 12 amino acids. Germline assignment: CDR1 SGDLS and CDR2 YYNGEE. DNA of the CDR3: TGTGCCAGCAAGGGGTTTAGCGGGGAGCTGTTTTTT. Protein sequence: CASKGFSGELFF.

This chain's CDR3 is CASSGLDSYNEQFF. DNA for the CDR3: TGCGCCAGCAGCGGACTAGACTCCTACAATGAGCAGTTCTTC. The rearrangement joins TRBV5-1 to TRBJ2-1; 7 nucleotides align to TRBD2. Germline CDR1 is SGHRS and CDR2 is YFSETQ. This CDR3 has 14 residues. J lost 0 bases, V lost 4 bases, and 1 base had no gene match.

The V call is TRBV29-1, the J call TRBJ1-2, with TRBD1 as a possible D gene (6 bases). Germline-derived CDR1 and CDR2 are SQVTM and ANQGSEA. Trimming took 7 bases from V and 4 from J, leaving 13 bases between them. The CDR3 totals 12 residues. The CDR3 spells CSARGGGYGYTF. In nucleotides, the CDR3 is TGCAGCGCCCGAGGGGGGGGCTATGGCTACACCTTC.

This clonotype appeared many times. The chain couples TRBV7-8 to TRBJ2-7; the match to TRBD2 covers 9 bases. Germline assignment: CDR1 SGHVS and CDR2 FQNEAQ. The V and J ends lost 4 bases and 0 bases, in that order; junction bases with no gene match: 10. The CDR3 runs to 17 residues. Here the CDR3 DNA reads TGTGCCAGCAGCTCATTTAGCGGGGGCTTAAGCTCCTACGAGCAGTACGTC. This codes for CASSSFSGGLSSYEQYV.

This chain uses TRBV7-9 with TRBJ2-1; 13 bases line up with TRBD2. Germline lookup yields CDR1 SEHNR and CDR2 FQNEAQ (reference sequence). Germline trimming cut 5 bases from V and 6 bases from J; bases unmatched to any gene: 7. The CDR3 runs to 16 residues. DNA for the CDR3: TGTGCCAGCAGCCCGGAGGGACTAGCGGGGTTCAATGAGCAGTTCTTC. This codes for CASSPEGLAGFNEQFF.

A remark on this clonotype: Germline and junction disagree at one end, which may indicate a read error. V gene TRBV7-9 combines with J gene TRBJ2-5, with D tentatively TRBD1 or TRBD2 (5 bases each). Germline CDR1 SEHNR, CDR2 FQNEAQ (reference sequence). The length of the CDR3 is 15 residues. The CDR3 loop is CVSSLTDQGEETQYF. In nucleotides, the CDR3 is TGTGTCAGCAGCTTAACGGATCAGGGAGAAGAGACCCAGTACTTC.

This chain uses TRBV6-1 with TRBJ2-2; 11 bases fit TRBD2. Germline lookup yields CDR1 MNHNS and CDR2 SASEGT. This CDR3 is built from 18 residues. V shed 3 bases and J 4 bases; nucleotides not matched to a gene: 10. The CDR3 spells CASSDDPFSGGATGELFF. CDR3 in DNA: TGTGCCAGCAGTGACGACCCCTTTAGCGGGGGGGCCACCGGGGAGCTGTTTTTT.